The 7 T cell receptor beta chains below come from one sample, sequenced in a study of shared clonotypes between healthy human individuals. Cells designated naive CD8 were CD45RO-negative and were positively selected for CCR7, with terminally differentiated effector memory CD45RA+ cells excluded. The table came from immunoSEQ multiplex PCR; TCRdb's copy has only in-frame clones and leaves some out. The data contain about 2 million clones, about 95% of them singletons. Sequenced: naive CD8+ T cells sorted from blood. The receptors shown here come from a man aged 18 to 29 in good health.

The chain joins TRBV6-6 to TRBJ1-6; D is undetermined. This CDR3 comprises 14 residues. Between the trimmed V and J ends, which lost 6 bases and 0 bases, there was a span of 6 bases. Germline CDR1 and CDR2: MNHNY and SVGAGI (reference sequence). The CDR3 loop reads CASSTLSYNSPLHF. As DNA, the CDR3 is TGTGCCAGCAGCACGCTCTCCTATAATTCACCCCTCCACTTT.

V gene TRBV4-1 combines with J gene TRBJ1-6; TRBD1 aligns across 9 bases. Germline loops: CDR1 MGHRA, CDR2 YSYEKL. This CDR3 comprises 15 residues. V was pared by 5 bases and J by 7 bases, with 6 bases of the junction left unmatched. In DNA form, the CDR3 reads TGCGCCAGCAGCTCAATGGGACAGGGCAATTCACCCCTCCACTTT. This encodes CASSSMGQGNSPLHF.

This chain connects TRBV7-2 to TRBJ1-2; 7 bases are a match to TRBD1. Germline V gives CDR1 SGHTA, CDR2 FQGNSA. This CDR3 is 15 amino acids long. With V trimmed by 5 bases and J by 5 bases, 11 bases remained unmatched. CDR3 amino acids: CASSTYGDSWYGYTF. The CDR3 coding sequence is TGTGCCAGCAGCACTTACGGGGACAGCTGGTATGGCTACACCTTC.

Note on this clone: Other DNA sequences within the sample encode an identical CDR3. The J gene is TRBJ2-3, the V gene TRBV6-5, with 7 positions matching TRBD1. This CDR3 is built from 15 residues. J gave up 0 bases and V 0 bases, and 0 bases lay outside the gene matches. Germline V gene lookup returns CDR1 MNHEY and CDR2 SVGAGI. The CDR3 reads CASSYSTGSTDTQYF. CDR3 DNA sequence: TGTGCCAGCAGTTACTCGACAGGGAGCACAGATACGCAGTATTTT.

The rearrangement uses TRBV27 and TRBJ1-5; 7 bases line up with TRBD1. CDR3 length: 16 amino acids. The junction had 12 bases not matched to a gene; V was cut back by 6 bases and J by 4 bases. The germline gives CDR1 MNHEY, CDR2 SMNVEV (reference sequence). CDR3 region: CASSPIGGGPNQPQHF. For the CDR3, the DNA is TGTGCCAGCAGCCCTATAGGGGGCGGACCTAATCAGCCCCAGCATTTT.

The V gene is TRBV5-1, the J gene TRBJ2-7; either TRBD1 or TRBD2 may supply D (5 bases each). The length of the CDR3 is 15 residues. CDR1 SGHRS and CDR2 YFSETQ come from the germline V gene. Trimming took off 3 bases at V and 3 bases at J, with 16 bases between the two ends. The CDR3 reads CASSSLGGVNYEQYF. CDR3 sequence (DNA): TGCGCCAGCAGCTCCCTTGGGGGAGTCAACTACGAGCAGTACTTC.

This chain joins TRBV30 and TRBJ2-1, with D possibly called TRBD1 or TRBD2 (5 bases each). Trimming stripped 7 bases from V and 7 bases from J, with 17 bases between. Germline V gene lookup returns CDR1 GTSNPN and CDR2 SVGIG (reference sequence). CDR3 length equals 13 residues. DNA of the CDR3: TGTGCCTTCGAAACCGGGGCGAGGAATGAGCAGTTCTTC. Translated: CAFETGARNEQFF.